This TCR beta chain derives from a study of blood T cell repertoires in COVID-19. V shed 7 bases, J shed 6 bases, and the junction held 6 bases outside the gene matches. The CDR3 spans 14 residues. CDR1 is SQVTM, CDR2 ANQGSEA, per germline. Sequencing used immunoSEQ multiplex PCR; TCRdb keeps in-frame clones, though not all of them. Here the sample spans 120,000 to 150,000 clones, about 90% being singletons. The source material was peripheral blood. This sequence was found in a human donor in a cohort sampled during active COVID-19. The J gene is TRBJ2-2, the V gene TRBV29-1, with 12 bases identical to TRBD2. CDR3 amino acids: CSAGTSGWSGELFF. Written as DNA, the CDR3 is TGCAGCGCAGGGACTAGCGGGTGGTCCGGGGAGCTGTTTTTT.